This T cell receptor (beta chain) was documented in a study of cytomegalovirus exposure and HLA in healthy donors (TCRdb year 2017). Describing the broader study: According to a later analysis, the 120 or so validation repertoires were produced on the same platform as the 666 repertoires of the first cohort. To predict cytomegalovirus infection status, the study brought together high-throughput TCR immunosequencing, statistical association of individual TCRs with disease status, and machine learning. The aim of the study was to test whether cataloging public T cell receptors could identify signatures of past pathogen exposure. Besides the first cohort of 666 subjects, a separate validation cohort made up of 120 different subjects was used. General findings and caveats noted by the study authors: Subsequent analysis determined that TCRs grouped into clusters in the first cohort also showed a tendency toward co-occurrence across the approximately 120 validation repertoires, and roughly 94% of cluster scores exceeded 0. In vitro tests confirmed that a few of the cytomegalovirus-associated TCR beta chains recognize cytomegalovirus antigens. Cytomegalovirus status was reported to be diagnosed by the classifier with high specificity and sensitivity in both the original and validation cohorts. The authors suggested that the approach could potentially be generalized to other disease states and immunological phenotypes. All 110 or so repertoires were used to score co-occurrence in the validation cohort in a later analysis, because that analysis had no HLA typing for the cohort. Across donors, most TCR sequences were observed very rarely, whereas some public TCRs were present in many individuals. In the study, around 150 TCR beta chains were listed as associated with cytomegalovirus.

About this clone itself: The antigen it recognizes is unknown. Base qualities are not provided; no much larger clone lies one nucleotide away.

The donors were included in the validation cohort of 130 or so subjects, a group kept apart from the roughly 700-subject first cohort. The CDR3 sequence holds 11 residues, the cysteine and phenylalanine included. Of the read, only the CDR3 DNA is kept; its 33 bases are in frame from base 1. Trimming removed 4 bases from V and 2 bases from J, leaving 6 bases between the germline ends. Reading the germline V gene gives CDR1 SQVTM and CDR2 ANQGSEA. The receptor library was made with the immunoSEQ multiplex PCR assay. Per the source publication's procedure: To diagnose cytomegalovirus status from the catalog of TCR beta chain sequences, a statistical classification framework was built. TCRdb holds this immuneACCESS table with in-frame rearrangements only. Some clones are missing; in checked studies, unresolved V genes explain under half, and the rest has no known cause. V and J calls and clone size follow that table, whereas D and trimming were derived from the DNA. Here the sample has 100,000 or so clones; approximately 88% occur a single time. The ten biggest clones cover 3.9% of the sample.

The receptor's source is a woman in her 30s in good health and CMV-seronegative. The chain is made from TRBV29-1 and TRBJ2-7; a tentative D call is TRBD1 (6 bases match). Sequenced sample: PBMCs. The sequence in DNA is TGCAGCGTTGGACAGGCCTACGAGCAGTACTTC. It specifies CSVGQAYEQYF.